Here is one T cell receptor (beta chain) with its context. The data derive from a study of control samples from healthy donors and cancer patients. TCRdb's table, derived via immunoSEQ multiplex PCR, lists solely in-frame clones and lacks some. There are fewer than 65,000 clones in the sample; about nine tenths occur only once, and approximately 1.4% lies in the top ten. Germline lookup yields CDR1 MDHEN and CDR2 SYDVKM. The CDR3 contains 13 residues. J was trimmed by 4 bases and V by 9 bases; bases with no gene match: 6. The source of this sequence is a man aged 35-49 years with colorectal cancer. The gene calls are TRBV28 and TRBJ2-7; 10 positions agree with TRBD1. The sequenced sample was PBMCs. CDR3 sequence reads: CASKTGGEYEQYF. The CDR3 nucleotides are TGTGCCAGTAAGACAGGGGGCGAATACGAGCAGTACTTC.